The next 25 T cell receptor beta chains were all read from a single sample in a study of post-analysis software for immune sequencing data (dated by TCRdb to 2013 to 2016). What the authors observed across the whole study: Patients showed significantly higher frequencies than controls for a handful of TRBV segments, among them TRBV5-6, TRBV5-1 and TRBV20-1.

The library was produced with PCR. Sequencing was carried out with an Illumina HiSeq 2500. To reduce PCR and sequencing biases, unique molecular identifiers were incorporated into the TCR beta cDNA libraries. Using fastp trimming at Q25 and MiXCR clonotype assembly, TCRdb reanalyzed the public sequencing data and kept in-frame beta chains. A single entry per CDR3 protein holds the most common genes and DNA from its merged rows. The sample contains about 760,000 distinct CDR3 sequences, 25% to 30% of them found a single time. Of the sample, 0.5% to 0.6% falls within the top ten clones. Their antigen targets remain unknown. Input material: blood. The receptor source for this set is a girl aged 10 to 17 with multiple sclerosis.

The CDR3 reads CASSLAPAGGVYEQYF. The CDR3 nucleotides are TGTGCCAGCAGCTTAGCGCCCGCAGGGGGGGTCTACGAGCAGTACTTC. The V call is TRBV7-2, the J call TRBJ2-7; perhaps D is TRBD1 or TRBD2 (7 bases each). From germline, CDR1 is SGHTA and CDR2 FQGNSA. V was clipped by 0 bases and J by 3 bases, with 15 bases between them. The CDR3 loop spans 16 amino acids.

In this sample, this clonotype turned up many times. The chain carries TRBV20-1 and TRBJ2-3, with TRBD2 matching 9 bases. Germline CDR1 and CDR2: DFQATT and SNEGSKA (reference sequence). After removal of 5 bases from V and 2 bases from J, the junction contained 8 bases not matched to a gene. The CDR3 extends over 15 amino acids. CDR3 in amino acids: CSAHRLAADTDTQYF. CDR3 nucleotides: TGCAGTGCTCATAGACTAGCGGCCGACACAGATACGCAGTATTTT.

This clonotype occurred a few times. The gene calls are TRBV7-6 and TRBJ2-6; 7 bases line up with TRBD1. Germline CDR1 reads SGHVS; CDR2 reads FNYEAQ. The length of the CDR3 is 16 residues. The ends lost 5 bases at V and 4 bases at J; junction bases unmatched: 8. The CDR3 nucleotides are TGTGCCAGCAGCCCGCCAACAGGGGCCGGGGCCAACGTCCTGACTTTC. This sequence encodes CASSPPTGAGANVLTF.

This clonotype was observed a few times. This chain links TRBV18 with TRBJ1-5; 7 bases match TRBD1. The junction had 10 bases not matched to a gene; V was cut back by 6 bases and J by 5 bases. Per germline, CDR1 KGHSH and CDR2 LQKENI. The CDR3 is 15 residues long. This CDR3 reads CASSLKHTGDQPQHF. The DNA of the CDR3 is TGTGCCAGCTCCCTAAAACATACAGGGGATCAGCCCCAGCATTTT. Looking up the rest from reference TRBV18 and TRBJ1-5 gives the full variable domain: NAGVMQNPRHLVRRRGQEARLRCSPMKGHSHVYWYRQLPEEGLKFMVYLQKENIIDESGMPKERFSAEFPKEGPSILRIQQVVRGDSAAYFCASSLKHTGDQPQHFGDGTRLSIL.

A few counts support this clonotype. The CDR3 region is CASSLVGDRTDTQYF. The CDR3 DNA is TGCGCCAGCAGCTTGGTTGGTGACCGCACAGATACGCAGTATTTT. The chain is built from TRBV5-1 and TRBJ2-3; D unclear. The CDR3 extends over 15 amino acids. Germline CDR1 SGHRS, CDR2 YFSETQ. V lost 0 bases, J lost 1 base, and 9 bases lay in between.

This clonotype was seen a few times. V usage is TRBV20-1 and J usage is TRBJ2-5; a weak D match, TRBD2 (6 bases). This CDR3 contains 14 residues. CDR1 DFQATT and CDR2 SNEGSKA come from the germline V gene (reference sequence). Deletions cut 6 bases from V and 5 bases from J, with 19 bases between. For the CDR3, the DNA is TGCAGTGCCACACAGTCGGGAGTCGGGGAGACCCAGTACTTC. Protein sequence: CSATQSGVGETQYF.

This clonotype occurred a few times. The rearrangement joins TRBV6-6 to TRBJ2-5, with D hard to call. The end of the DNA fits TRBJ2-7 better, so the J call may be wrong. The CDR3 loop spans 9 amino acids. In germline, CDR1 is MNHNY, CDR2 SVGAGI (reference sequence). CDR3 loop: CAPRTEQYF. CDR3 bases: TGTGCCCCCAGAACCGAGCAGTACTTC.

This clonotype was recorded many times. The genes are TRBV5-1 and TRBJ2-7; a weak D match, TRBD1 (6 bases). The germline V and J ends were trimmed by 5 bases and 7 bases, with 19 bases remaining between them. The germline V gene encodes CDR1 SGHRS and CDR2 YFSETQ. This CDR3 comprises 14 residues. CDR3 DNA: TGCGCCAGCAGAATTCCCACAGGGTCTGGGGAGCAGTACTTC. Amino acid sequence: CASRIPTGSGEQYF.

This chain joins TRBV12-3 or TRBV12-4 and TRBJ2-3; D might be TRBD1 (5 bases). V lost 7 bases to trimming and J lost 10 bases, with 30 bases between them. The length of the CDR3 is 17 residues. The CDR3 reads CASTQFPPQGDSNAQYF. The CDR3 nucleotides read TGTGCCAGCACCCAATTCCCGCCCCAAGGGGATTCAAATGCGCAGTATTTT.

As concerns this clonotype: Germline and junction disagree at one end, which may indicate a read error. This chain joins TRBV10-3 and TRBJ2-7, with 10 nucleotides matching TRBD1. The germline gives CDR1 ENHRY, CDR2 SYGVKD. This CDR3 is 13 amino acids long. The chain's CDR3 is CAIRDRGSYGQYF. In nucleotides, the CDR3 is TGTGCCATCCGGGACAGGGGCTCCTACGGGCAGTACTTC.

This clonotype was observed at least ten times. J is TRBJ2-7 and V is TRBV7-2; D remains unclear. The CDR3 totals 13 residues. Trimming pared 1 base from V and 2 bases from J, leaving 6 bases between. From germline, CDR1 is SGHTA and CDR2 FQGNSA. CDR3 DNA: TGTGCCAGCAGCTTAGTCCCGACCTACGAGCAGTACTTC. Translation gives CASSLVPTYEQYF.

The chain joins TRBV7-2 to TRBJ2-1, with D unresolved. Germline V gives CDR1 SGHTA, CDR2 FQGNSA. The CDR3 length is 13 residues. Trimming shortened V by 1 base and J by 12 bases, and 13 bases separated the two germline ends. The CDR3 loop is CASSLEPRSGQFF. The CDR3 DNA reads TGTGCCAGCAGCTTAGAACCTAGATCGGGGCAGTTCTTC.

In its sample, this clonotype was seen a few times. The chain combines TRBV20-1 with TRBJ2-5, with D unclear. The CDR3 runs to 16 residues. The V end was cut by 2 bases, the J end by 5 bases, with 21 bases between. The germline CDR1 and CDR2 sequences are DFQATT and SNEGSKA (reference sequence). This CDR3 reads CSARSPKFASVETQYF. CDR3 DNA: TGCAGTGCTAGATCCCCTAAGTTTGCGTCGGTGGAGACCCAGTACTTC.

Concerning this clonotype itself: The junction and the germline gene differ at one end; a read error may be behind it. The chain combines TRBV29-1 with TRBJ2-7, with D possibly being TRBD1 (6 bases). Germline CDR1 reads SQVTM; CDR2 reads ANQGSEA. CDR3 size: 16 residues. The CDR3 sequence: CSVSRLGGVGSSEQYF. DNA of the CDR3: TGCAGCGTTTCGAGATTAGGGGGAGTGGGGTCCTCCGAGCAGTACTTC.

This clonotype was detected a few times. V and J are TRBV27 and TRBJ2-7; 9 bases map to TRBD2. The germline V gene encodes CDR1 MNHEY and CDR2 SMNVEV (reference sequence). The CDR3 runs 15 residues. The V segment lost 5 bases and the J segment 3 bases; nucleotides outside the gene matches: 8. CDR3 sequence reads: CASSTTSGVYYEQYF. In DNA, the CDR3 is TGTGCCAGCAGTACGACTAGCGGCGTTTACTACGAGCAGTACTTC.

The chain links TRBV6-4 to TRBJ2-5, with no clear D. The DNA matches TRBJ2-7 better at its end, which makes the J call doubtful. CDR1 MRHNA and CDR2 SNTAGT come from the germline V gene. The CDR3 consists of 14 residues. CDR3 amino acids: CATQTRYPAHEQYF. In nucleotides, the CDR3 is TGTGCCACCCAGACGCGATACCCTGCCCACGAGCAGTACTTC.

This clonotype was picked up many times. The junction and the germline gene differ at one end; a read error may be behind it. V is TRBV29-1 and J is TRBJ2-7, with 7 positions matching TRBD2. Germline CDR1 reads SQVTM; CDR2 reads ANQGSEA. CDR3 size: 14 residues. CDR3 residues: CSVELTSRSGEQYF. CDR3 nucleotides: TGCAGTGTTGAACTGACTAGCCGTTCGGGGGAGCAGTACTTC.

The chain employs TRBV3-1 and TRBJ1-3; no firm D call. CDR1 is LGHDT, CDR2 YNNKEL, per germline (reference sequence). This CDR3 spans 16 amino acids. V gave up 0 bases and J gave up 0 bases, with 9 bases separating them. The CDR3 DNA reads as TGTGCCAGCAGCCAAGACGCTCGGAGCTCTGGAAACACCATATATTTT. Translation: CASSQDARSSGNTIYF.

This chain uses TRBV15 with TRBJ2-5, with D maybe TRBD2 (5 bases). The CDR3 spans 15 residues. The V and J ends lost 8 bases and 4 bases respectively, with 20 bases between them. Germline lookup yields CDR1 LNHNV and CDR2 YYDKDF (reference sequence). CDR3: CATAGGLADGETQYF. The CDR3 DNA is TGTGCCACCGCGGGCGGGCTGGCCGATGGAGAGACCCAGTACTTC.

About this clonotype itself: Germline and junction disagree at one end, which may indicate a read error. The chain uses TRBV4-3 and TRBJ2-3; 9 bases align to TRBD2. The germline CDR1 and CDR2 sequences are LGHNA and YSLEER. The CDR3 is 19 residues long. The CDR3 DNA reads TGCGCCAGCAGCCAAGATCTCCCGCTTAGCGGGAGTACCGCAGATATGCAGTATTTT. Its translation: CASSQDLPLSGSTADMQYF.

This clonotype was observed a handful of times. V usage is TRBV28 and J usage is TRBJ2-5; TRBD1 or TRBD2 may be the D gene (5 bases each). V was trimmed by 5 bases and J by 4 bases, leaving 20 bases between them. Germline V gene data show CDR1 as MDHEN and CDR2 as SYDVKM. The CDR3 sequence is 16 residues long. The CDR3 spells CASSPPGPSMAETQYF. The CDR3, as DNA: TGTGCCAGCAGTCCCCCGGGACCCTCGATGGCAGAGACCCAGTACTTC.

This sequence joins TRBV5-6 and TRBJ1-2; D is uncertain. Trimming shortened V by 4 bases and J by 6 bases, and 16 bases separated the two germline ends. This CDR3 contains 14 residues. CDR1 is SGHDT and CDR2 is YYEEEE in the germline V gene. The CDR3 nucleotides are TGTGCCAGCAGCCCTACGTACCCGGGAGATGGCTACACCTTC. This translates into CASSPTYPGDGYTF.

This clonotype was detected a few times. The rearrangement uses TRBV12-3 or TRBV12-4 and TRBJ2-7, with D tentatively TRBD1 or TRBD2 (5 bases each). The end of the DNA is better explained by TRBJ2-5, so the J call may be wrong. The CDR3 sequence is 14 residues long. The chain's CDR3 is CASSLPAGAETQYF. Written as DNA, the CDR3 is TGTGCCAGCAGTTTGCCCGCCGGGGCGGAGACCCAGTACTTC.

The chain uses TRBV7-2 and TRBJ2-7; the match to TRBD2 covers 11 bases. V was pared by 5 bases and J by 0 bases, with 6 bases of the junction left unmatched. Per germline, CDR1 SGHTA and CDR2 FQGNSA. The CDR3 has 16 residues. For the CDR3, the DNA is TGTGCCAGCAGCGCCACTAGCGGGGGAAACTCCTACGAGCAGTACTTC. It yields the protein CASSATSGGNSYEQYF.

The DNA for the CDR3 is TGCAGTGCTAGAGATCGGGACAGGGCATACTATGGCTACACCTTC. This codes for CSARDRDRAYYGYTF. The gene calls are TRBV20-1 and TRBJ1-2; TRBD1 matches at 9 bases. V trimming: 0 bases; J trimming: 3 bases; junction bases outside the gene matches: 5. Germline V gene sequence: CDR1 DFQATT, CDR2 SNEGSKA (reference sequence). The CDR3 is made up of 15 amino acids.